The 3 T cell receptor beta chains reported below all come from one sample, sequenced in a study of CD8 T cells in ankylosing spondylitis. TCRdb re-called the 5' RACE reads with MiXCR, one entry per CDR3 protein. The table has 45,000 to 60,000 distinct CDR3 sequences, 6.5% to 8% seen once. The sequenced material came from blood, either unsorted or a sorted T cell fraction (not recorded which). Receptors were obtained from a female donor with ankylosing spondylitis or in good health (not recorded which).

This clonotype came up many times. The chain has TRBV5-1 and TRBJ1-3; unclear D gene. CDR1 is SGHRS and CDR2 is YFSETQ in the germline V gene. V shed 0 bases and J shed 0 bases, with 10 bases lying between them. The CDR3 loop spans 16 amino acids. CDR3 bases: TGCGCCAGCAGCTTGGCCACTGGGATCTCTGGAAACACCATATATTTT. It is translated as CASSLATGISGNTIYF.

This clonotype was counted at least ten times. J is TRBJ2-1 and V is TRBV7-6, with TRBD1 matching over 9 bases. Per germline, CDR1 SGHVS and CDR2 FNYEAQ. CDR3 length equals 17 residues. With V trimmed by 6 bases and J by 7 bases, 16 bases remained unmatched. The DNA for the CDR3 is TGTGCCAGCAGTCCAGACCTACAGGGGGCCAGGGGTAATGAGCAGTTCTTC. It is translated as CASSPDLQGARGNEQFF.

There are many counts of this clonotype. The CDR3, as DNA: TGTGCCATCAAGGTCGGGGGGGTCCAAGAGACCCAGTACTTC. Protein: CAIKVGGVQETQYF. The gene calls are TRBV10-3 and TRBJ2-5, with TRBD2 matching over 8 bases. This CDR3 is built from 14 residues. Germline V CDR1 and CDR2: ENHRY, SYGVKD. V shed 7 bases, J shed 1 base, and the junction held 5 bases outside the gene matches.